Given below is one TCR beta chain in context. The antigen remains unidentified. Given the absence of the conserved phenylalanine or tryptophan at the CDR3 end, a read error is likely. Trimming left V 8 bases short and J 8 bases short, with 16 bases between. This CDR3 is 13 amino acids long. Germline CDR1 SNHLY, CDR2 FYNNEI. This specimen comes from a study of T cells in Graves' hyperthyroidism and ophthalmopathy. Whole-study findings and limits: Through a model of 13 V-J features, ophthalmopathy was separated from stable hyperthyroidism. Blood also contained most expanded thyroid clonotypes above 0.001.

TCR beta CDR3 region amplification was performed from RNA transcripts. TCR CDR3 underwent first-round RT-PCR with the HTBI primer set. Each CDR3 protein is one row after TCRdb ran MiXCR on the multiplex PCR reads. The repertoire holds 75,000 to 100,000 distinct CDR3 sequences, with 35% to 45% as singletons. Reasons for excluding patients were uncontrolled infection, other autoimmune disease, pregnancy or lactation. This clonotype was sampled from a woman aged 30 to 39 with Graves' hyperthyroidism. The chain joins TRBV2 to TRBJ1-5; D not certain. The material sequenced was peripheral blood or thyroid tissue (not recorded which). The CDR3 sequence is CASSPRFGEPQHS. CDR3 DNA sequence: TGTGCCAGCTCACCGCGCTTCGGAGAGCCCCAGCATTCT.